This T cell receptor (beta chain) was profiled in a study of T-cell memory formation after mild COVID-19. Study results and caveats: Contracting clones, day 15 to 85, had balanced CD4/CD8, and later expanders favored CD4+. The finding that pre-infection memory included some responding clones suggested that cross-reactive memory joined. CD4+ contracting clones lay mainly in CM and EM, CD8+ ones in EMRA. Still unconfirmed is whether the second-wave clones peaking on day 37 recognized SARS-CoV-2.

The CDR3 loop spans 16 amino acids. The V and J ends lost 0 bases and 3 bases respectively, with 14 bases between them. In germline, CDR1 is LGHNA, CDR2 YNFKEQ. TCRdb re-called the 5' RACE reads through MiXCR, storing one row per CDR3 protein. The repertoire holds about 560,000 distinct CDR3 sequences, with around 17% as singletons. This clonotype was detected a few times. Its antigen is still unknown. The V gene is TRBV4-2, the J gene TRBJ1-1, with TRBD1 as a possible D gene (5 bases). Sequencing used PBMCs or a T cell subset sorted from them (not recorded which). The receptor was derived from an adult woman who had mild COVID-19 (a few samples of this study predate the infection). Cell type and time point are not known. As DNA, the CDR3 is TGTGCCAGCAGCCAAGATAAAGGCCCAGGGTACACTGAAGCTTTCTTT. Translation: CASSQDKGPGYTEAFF.